This T cell receptor (beta chain) was recovered during a study of T-cell memory formation after mild COVID-19. Study overall: Clusters of TCRs were largely donor specific. Regarding the study as a whole: Those CD4+ clones that contracted were mainly in CM and EM (CD8+ ones in EMRA).

Details on this clonotype: Antigen unknown.

Each CDR3 protein gets one entry after TCRdb re-called the 5' RACE reads with MiXCR. Found here are about 360,000 distinct CDR3 sequences, about 15% of them singletons; the top ten hold approximately 20%. The TCR comes from a man aged 18 to 29 who had mild COVID-19 (a few samples of this study predate the infection). Cell type and time point are not known. The sample was PBMCs or a T cell subset sorted from them (not recorded which).

DNA of the CDR3: TGTGCCAGTAGTGCCCGGGACTTGAACATTCAGTACTTC. As protein: CASSARDLNIQYF. The rearrangement links TRBV19 to TRBJ2-4, with a tentative D call TRBD2 (6 bases). CDR1 LNHDA and CDR2 SQIVND come from the germline V gene (reference sequence). The CDR3 contains 13 residues. V lost 5 bases to trimming and J lost 7 bases, with 12 bases between them.